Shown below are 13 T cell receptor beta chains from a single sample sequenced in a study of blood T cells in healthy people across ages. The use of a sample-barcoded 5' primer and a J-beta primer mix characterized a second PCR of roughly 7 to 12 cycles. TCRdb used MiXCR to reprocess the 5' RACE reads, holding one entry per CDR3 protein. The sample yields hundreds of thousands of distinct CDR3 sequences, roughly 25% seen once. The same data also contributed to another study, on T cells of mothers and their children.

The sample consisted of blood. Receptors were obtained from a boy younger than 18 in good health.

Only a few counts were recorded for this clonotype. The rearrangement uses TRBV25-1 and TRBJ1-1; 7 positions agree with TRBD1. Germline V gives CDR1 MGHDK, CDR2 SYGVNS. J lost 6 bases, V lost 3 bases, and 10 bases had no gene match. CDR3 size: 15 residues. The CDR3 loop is CASSDWDSVDPEAFF. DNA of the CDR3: TGTGCCAGCAGTGACTGGGACAGCGTTGATCCTGAAGCTTTCTTT. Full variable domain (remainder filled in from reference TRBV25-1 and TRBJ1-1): EADIYQTPRYLVIGTGKKITLECSQTMGHDKMYWYQQDPGMELHLIHYSYGVNSTEKGDLSSESTVSRIRTEHFPLTLESARPSHTSQYLCASSDWDSVDPEAFFGQGTRLTVV.

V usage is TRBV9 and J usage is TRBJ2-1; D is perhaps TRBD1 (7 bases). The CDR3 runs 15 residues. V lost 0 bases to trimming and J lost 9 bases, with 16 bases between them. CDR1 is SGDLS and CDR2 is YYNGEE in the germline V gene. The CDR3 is CASSVGAGPGGEQFF. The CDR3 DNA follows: TGTGCCAGCAGCGTAGGTGCGGGGCCAGGGGGTGAGCAGTTCTTC. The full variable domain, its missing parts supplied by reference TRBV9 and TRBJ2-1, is DSGVTQTPKHLITATGQRVTLRCSPRSGDLSVYWYQQSLDQGLQFLIQYYNGEERAKGNILERFSAQQFPDLHSELNLSSLELGDSALYFCASSVGAGPGGEQFFGPGTRLTVL.

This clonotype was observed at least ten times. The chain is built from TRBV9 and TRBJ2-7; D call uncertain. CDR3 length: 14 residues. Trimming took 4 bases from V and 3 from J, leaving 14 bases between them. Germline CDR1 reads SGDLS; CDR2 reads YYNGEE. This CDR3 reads CASSPQDGDYEQYF. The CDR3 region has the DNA TGTGCCAGCAGCCCCCAGGACGGAGACTACGAGCAGTACTTC.

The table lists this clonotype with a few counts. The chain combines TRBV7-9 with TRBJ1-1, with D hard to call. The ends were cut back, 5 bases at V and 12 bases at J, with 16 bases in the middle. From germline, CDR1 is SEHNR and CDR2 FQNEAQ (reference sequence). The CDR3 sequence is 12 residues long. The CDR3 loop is CASSPGSLATFF. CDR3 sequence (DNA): TGTGCCAGCAGCCCCGGTAGCCTCGCAACTTTCTTT.

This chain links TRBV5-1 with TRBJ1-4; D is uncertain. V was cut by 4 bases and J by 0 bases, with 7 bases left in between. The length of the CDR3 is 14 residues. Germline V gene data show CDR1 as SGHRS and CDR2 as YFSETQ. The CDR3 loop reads CASSRGATNEKLFF. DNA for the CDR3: TGCGCCAGCAGCCGGGGTGCAACTAATGAAAAACTGTTTTTT.

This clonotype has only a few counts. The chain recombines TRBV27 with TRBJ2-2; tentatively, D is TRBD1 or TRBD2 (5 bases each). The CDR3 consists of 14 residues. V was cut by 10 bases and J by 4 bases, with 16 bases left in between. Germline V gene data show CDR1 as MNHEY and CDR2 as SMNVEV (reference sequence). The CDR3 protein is CATTLGVGTGELFF. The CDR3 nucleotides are TGTGCCACCACCTTGGGGGTTGGCACCGGGGAGCTGTTTTTT.

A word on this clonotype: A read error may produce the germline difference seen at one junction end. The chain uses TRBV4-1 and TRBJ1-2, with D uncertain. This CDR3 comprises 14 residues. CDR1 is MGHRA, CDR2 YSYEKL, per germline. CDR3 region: CAISQAPGGYGYTF. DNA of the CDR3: TGCGCCATCAGCCAAGCGCCGGGAGGCTATGGCTACACCTTC.

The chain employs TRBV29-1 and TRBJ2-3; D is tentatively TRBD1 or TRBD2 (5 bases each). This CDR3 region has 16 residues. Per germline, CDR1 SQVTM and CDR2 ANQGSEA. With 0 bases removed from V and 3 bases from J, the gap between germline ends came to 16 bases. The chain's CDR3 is CSVEDRGPRLTDTQYF. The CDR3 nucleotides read TGCAGCGTTGAAGATCGGGGCCCGCGTTTAACAGATACGCAGTATTTT.

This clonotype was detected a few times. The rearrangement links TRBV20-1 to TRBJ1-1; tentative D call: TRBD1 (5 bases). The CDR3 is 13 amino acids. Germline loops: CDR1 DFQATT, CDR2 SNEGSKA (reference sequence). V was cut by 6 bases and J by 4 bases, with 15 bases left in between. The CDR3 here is CSAYRSMGTEAFF. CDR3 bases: TGCAGTGCCTACAGGAGTATGGGCACTGAAGCTTTCTTT.

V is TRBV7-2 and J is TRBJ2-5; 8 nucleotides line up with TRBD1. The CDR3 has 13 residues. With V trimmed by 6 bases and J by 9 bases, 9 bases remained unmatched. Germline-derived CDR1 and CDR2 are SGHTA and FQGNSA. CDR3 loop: CASSLDRVGSQYF. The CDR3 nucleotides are TGTGCCAGCAGTCTGGACAGGGTCGGTTCCCAGTACTTC.

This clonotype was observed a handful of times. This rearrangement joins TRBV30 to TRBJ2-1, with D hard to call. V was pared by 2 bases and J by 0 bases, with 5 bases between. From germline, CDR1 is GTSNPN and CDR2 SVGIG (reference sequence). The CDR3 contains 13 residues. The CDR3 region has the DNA TGTGCCTGGAGTTTGAGCTCCTACAATGAGCAGTTCTTC. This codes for CAWSLSSYNEQFF.

The CDR3 here is CATRRDRAGEKLFF. In DNA form, the CDR3 reads TGTGCCACCAGAAGGGACAGGGCGGGCGAAAAACTGTTTTTT. This sequence joins TRBV15 and TRBJ1-4; 9 positions agree with TRBD1. With 6 bases clipped from V and 8 bases from J, the junction kept 7 bases outside the gene matches. CDR3 length: 14 amino acids. CDR1 is LNHNV, CDR2 YYDKDF, per germline (reference sequence).

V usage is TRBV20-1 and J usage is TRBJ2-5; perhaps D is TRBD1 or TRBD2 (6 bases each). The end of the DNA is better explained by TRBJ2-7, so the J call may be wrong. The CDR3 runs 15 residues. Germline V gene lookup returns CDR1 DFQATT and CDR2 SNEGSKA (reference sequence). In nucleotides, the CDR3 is TGCAGTGCTGGTTCATTCGGGGGCGATTTCTACGAGCAGTACTTC. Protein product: CSAGSFGGDFYEQYF.